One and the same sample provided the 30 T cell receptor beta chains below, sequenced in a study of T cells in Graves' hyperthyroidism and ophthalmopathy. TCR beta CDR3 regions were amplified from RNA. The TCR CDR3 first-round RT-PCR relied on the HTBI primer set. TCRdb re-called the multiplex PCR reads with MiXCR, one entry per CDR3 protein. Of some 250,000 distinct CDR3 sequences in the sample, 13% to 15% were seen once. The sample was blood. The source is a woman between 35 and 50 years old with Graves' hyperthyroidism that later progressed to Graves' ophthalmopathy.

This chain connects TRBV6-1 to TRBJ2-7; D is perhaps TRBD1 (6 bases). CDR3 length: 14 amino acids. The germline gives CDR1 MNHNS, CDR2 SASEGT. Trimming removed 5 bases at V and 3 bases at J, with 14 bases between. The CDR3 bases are TGTGCCAGCAGTCGAAACGGACAGTTCTACGAGCAGTACTTC. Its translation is CASSRNGQFYEQYF.

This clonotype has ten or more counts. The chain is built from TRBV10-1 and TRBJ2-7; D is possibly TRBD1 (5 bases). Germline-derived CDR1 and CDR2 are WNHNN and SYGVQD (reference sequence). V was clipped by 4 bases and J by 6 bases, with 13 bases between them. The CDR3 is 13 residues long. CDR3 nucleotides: TGCGCCAGCAGTGCGGACATCCTCGGCGAGCAGTACTTC. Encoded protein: CASSADILGEQYF.

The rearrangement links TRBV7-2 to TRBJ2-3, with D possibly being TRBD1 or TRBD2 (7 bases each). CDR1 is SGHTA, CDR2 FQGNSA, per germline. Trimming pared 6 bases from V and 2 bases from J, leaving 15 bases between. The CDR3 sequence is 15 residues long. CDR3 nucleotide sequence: TGTGCCAGCAGGGGGACAGCGGGGTACACAGATACGCAGTATTTT. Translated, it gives CASRGTAGYTDTQYF.

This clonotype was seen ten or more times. CDR3 region: CASSFGPLNYEQYF. CDR3 coding DNA: TGTGCCAGCAGTTTTGGTCCGTTGAACTACGAGCAGTACTTC. The rearrangement joins TRBV28 to TRBJ2-7; D gene unclear. This CDR3 has 14 residues. CDR1 and CDR2 from the germline V gene are MDHEN and SYDVKM. V was trimmed by 3 bases and J by 3 bases, leaving 12 bases between them.

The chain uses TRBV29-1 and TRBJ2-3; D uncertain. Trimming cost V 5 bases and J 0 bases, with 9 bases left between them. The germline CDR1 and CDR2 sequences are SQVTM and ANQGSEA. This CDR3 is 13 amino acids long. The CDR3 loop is CSVLRGSTDTQYF. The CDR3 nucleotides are TGCAGCGTTCTTAGAGGTAGCACAGATACGCAGTATTTT.

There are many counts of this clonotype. The CDR3 nucleotides are TGCAGTGCTAGGGGCCGGGGAAAGACCACTGAAGCTTTCTTT. It encodes CSARGRGKTTEAFF. The genes are TRBV20-1 and TRBJ1-1; D is undetermined. V was pared by 3 bases and J by 4 bases, with 15 bases between. This CDR3 is 14 amino acids long. CDR1 DFQATT and CDR2 SNEGSKA come from the germline V gene (reference sequence).

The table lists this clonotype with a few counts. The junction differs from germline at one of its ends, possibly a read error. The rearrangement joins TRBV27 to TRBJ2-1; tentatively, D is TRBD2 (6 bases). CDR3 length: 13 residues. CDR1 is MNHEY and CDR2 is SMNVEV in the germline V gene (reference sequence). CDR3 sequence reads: CASSLSGRQFKVF. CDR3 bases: TGTGCCAGCAGTTTAAGTGGGAGGCAGTTTAAGGTCTTC.

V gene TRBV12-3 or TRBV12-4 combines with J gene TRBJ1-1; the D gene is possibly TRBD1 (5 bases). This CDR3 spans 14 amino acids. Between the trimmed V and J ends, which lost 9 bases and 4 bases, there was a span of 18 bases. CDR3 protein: CASQRAGVVTEAFF. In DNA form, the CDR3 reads TGTGCCAGTCAGCGGGCGGGGGTTGTCACTGAAGCTTTCTTT.

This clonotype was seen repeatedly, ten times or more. CDR3 sequence reads: CSAQGATDTQYF. The CDR3 nucleotides are TGCAGTGCCCAGGGGGCTACAGATACGCAGTATTTT. The chain recombines TRBV20-1 with TRBJ2-3; 8 positions match TRBD1. The V gene end was trimmed by 6 bases and the J gene end by 3 bases; junction bases not matched to a gene: 2. This CDR3 has 12 amino acids. CDR1 and CDR2 (germline): DFQATT, SNEGSKA (reference sequence).

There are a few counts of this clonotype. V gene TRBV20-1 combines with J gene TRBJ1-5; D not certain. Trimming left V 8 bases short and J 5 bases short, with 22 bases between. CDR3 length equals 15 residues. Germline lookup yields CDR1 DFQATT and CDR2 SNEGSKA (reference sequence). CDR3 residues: CSPMGGSIDDQPQHF. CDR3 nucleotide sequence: TGCAGTCCGATGGGTGGATCGATCGATGATCAGCCCCAGCATTTT.

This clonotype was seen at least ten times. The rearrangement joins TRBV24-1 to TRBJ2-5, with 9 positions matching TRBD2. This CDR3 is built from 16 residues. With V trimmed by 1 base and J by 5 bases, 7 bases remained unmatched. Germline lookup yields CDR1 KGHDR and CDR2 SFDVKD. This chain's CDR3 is CATSDFAAGGRETQYF. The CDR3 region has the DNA TGTGCCACCAGTGATTTCGCGGCGGGAGGGAGGGAGACCCAGTACTTC.

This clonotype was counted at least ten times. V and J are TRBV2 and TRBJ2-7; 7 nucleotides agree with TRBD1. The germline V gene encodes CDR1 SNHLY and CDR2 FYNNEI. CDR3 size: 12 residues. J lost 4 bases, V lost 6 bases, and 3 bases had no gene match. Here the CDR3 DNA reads TGTGCCAGCAGCAAGGACAGGTACGAGCAGTACTTC. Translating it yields CASSKDRYEQYF.

The CDR3 here is CASSFFRGIYNEQFF. CDR3 coding DNA: TGTGCCAGCAGCTTTTTCCGGGGAATCTACAATGAGCAGTTCTTC. The rearrangement uses TRBV5-4 and TRBJ2-1; perhaps TRBD2 as D (5 bases). The V gene lost 2 bases and the J gene lost 3 bases, with 12 bases spanning the gap. CDR3 size: 15 residues. Germline V lookup: CDR1 SGHNT, CDR2 YYREEE (reference sequence). The full variable domain, with the rest looked up from reference TRBV5-4 and TRBJ2-1, is ETGVTQSPTHLIKTRGQQVTLRCSSQSGHNTVSWYQQALGQGPQFIFQYYREEENGRGNFPPRFSGLQFPNYSSELNVNALELDDSALYLCASSFFRGIYNEQFFGPGTRLTVL.

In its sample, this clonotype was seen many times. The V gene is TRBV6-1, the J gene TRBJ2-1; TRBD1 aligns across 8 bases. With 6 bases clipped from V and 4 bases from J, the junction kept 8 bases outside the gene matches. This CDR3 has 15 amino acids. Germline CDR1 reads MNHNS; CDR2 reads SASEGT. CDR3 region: CASRLGTGGYNEQFF. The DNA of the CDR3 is TGTGCCAGCAGACTTGGGACAGGCGGATACAATGAGCAGTTCTTC.

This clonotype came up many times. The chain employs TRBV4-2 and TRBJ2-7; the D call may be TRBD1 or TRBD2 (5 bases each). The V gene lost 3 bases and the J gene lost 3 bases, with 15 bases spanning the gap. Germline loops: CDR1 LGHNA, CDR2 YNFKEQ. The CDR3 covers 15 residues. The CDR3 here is CASSQAGDAGYEQYF. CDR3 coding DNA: TGTGCCAGCAGCCAGGCCGGGGACGCTGGCTACGAGCAGTACTTC.

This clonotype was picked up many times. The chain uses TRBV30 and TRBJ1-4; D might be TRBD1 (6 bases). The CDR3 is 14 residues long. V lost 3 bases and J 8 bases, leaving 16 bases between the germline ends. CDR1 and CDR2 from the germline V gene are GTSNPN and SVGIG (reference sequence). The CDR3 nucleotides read TGTGCCTGGAGGATCCGGGACATAGGGGAAAAACTGTTTTTT. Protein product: CAWRIRDIGEKLFF.

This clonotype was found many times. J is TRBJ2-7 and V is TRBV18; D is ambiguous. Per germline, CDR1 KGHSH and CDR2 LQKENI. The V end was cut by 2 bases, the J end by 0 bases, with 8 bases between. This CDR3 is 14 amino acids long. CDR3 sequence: CASSPGYSSYEQYF. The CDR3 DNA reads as TGTGCCAGCTCACCAGGTTACAGCTCCTACGAGCAGTACTTC.

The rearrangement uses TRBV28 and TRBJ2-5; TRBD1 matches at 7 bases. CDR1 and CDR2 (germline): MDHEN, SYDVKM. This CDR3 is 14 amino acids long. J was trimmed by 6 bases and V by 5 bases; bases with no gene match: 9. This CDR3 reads CASSLPSGGKTQYF. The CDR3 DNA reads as TGTGCCAGCAGTCTCCCTTCAGGGGGAAAGACCCAGTACTTC.

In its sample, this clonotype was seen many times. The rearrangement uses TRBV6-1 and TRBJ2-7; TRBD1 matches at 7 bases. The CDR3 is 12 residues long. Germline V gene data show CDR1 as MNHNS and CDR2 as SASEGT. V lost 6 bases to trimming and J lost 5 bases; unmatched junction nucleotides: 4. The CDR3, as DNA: TGTGCCAGCAGACAGCAGGGGGACGAGCAGTACTTC. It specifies CASRQQGDEQYF.

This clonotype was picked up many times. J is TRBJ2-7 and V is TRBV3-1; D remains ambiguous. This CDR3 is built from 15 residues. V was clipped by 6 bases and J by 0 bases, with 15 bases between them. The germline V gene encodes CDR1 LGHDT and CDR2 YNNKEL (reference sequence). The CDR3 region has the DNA TGTGCCAGCAGTCTACGCCCTTCTCCCTCCTACGAGCAGTACTTC. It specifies CASSLRPSPSYEQYF.

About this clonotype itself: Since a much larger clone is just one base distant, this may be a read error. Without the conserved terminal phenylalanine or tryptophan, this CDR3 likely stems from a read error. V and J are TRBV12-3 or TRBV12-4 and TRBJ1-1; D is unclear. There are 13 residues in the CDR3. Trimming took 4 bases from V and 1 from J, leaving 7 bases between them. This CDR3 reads CASSWVPNTEAFL. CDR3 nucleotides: TGTGCCAGCAGTTGGGTCCCGAACACTGAAGCTTTCCTT.

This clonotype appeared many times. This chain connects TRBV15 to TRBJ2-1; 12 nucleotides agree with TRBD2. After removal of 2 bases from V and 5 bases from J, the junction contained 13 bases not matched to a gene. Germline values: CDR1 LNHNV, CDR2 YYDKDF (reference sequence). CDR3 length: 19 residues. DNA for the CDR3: TGTGCCACCAGCAGAACTACTCCGTTACTAGCGGGAGGTAACAATGAGCAGTTCTTC. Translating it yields CATSRTTPLLAGGNNEQFF.

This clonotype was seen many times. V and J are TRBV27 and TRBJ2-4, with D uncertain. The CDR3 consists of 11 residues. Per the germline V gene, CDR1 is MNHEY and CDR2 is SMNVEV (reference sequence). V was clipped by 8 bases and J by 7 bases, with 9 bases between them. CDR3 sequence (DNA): TGTGCCAGCGGACCAAACAACATTCAGTACTTC. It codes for CASGPNNIQYF.

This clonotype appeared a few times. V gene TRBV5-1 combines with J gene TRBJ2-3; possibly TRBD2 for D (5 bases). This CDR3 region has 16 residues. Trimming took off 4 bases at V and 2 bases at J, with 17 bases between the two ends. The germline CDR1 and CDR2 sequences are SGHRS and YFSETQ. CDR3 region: CASSKQREPLTDTQYF. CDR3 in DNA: TGCGCCAGCAGCAAGCAGAGGGAACCCCTCACAGATACGCAGTATTTT.

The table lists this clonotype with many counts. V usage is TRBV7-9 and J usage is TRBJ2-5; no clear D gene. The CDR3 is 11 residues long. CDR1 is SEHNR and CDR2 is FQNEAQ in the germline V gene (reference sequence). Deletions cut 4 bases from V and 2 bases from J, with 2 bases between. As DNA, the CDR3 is TGTGCCAGCAGCTCACAAGAGACCCAGTACTTC. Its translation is CASSSQETQYF.

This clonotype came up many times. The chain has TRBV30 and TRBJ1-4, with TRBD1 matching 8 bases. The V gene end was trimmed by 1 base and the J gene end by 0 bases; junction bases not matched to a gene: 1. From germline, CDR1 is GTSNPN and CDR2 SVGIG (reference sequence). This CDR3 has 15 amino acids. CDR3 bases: TGTGCCTGGAGTGAGGGACAGGCAACTAATGAAAAACTGTTTTTT. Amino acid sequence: CAWSEGQATNEKLFF.

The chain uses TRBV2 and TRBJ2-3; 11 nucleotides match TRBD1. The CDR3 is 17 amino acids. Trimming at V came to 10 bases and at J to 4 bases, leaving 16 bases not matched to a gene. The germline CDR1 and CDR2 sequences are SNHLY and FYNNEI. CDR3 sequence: CATTGGTGTGGADTQYF. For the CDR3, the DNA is TGTGCCACCACGGGGGGCACCGGGACAGGGGGGGCAGATACGCAGTATTTT.

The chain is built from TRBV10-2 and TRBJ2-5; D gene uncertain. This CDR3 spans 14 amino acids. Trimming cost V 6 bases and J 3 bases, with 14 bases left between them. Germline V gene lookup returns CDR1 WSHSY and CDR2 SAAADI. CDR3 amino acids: CASRQDNFEETQYF. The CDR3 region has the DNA TGCGCCAGCAGGCAAGACAACTTCGAAGAGACCCAGTACTTC.

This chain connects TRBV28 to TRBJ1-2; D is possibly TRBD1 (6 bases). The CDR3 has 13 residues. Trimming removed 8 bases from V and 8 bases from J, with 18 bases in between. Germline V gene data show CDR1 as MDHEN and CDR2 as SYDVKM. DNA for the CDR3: TGTGCCAGCTTTATTAATGGGGGCTCGGGCTACACCTTC. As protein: CASFINGGSGYTF.

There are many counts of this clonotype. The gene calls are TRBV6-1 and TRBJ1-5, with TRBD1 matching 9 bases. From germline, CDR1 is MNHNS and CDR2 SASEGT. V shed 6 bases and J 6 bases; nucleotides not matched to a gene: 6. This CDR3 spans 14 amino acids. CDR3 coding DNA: TGTGCCAGCAGAACGGACAGGGGAAGTCAGCCCCAGCATTTT. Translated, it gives CASRTDRGSQPQHF.